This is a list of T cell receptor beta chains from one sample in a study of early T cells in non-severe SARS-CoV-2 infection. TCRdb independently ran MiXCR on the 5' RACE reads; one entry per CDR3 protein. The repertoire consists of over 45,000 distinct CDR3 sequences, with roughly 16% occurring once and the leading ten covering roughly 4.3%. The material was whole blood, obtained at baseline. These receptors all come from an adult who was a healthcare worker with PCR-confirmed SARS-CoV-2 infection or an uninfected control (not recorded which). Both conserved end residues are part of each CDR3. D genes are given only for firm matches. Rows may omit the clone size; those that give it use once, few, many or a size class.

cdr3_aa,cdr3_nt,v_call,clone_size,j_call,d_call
CASSLLQGGKNTEAFF,TGCGCCAGCAGCCTCCTACAGGGGGGAAAGAACACTGAAGCTTTCTTT,TRBV5-1,few,TRBJ1-1,TRBD1
CASSHSGSNTGELFF,TGTGCCAGCAGTCATAGCGGGAGTAACACCGGGGAGCTGTTTTTT,TRBV13,many,TRBJ2-2,TRBD2
CASSYRGEHNEQFF,TGTGCCAGCAGTTACAGGGGAGAACACAATGAGCAGTTCTTC,TRBV6-2/TRBV6-3,many,TRBJ2-1,NA
CASSFGQLETQYF,TGTGCCAGCAGTTTTGGCCAGCTGGAGACCCAGTACTTC,TRBV27,many,TRBJ2-5,NA
CASSPRTASYEQYF,TGTGCCAGCTCACCGAGGACAGCCTCCTACGAGCAGTACTTC,TRBV18,NA,TRBJ2-7,NA
CASSLAGAGLDTQYF,TGTGCCAGCAGCTTAGCGGGGGCAGGGCTCGATACGCAGTATTTT,TRBV7-8,NA,TRBJ2-3,NA
CASSPREDYEQYF,TGTGCCAGCAGCCCTAGAGAAGACTACGAGCAGTACTTC,TRBV3-1,many,TRBJ2-7,NA
CASSSLLGGRETQYF,TGTGCCAGCAGTTCCCTCCTTGGGGGCCGGGAGACCCAGTACTTC,TRBV6-2/TRBV6-3,NA,TRBJ2-5,NA
CVATRAGVYNEQFF,TGTGTCGCGACTCGGGCAGGGGTCTACAATGAGCAGTTCTTC,TRBV6-6,NA,TRBJ2-1,NA
CASRIQQDSPLHF,TGTGCCAGCAGAATACAGCAGGATTCACCCCTCCACTTT,TRBV7-2,few,TRBJ1-6,NA
CVSPLETDTQYF,TGTGTCTCGCCCCTGGAGACAGATACGCAGTATTTT,TRBV2,few,TRBJ2-3,NA
CASSYQGKNTEAFF,TGTGCCAGCAGTTATCAGGGGAAGAACACTGAAGCTTTCTTT,TRBV6-5,NA,TRBJ1-1,NA
CASSIEPGDGRVQYF,TGTGCCAGTAGTATAGAGCCCGGGGACGGACGGGTTCAGTACTTC,TRBV19,NA,TRBJ2-4,NA
CASSLGLADQETQYF,TGTGCCAGCAGTTTAGGACTAGCTGACCAAGAGACCCAGTACTTC,TRBV7-9,many,TRBJ2-5,TRBD2
CASSVEANYEQYF,TGTGCCAGCAGTGTTGAGGCGAACTACGAGCAGTACTTC,TRBV2,few,TRBJ2-7,NA
CAWTENSPLHF,TGTGCCTGGACAGAGAATTCACCCCTCCACTTT,TRBV30,many,TRBJ1-6,NA
CASRAGQDNRVRETQYF,TGTGCCAGCAGGGCCGGCCAGGACAACCGGGTTCGGGAGACCCAGTACTTC,TRBV28,NA,TRBJ2-5,NA
CASSPPTGAEAQYF,TGCGCCAGCAGCCCCCCGACGGGGGCAGAGGCGCAGTATTTT,TRBV5-1,few,TRBJ2-3,NA
CASYGQGNSPLHF,TGTGCCAGCTATGGACAGGGAAATTCACCCCTCCACTTT,TRBV10-3,NA,TRBJ1-6,TRBD1
CASSYRYLEAFF,TGTGCCAGCAGTTACAGGTATCTTGAAGCTTTCTTT,TRBV6-6,many,TRBJ1-1,NA
CSAIGGLQPYEQYF,TGCAGTGCCATAGGCGGGCTTCAGCCCTACGAGCAGTACTTC,TRBV20-1,NA,TRBJ2-7,NA
CSARELAGDTDTQYF,TGCAGTGCTAGAGAGTTAGCGGGGGACACAGATACGCAGTATTTT,TRBV20-1,many,TRBJ2-3,TRBD2
CASSRGFRGETQYF,TGTGCCAGCAGCCGAGGGTTCCGCGGAGAGACCCAGTACTTC,TRBV7-2,NA,TRBJ2-5,NA
CASSWTGGINEQFF,TGTGCCAGCAGTTGGACAGGGGGTATCAATGAGCAGTTCTTC,TRBV12-3/TRBV12-4,NA,TRBJ2-1,TRBD1
CASSFGLQETQYF,TGCGCCAGCAGCTTCGGACTTCAAGAGACCCAGTACTTC,TRBV5-1,NA,TRBJ2-5,NA
CASTRGGYEQYF,TGTGCCAGCACGCGCGGGGGCTACGAGCAGTACTTC,TRBV2,few,TRBJ2-7,TRBD2
CSVQYGGGTNEKLFF,TGCAGCGTCCAATATGGAGGGGGGACTAATGAAAAACTGTTTTTT,TRBV29-1,many,TRBJ1-4,NA
CASSLAQSSPLHF,TGTGCCAGCAGCTTAGCTCAGTCCTCACCCCTCCACTTT,TRBV7-6,few,TRBJ1-6,NA
CSVDDRTGDVNEQFF,TGCAGCGTTGACGATCGGACAGGGGATGTCAATGAGCAGTTCTTC,TRBV29-1,few,TRBJ2-1,TRBD1
CASRLDDMNNEQFF,TGTGCCAGCAGACTAGACGATATGAACAATGAGCAGTTCTTC,TRBV12-3/TRBV12-4,NA,TRBJ2-1,NA
CSAARGDEQYF,TGCAGCGCGGCTCGGGGGGATGAGCAGTACTTC,TRBV29-1,few,TRBJ2-7,TRBD2
CASSPNRADRETQYF,TGTGCCAGCTCACCAAATAGAGCGGACAGAGAGACCCAGTACTTC,TRBV18,NA,TRBJ2-5,NA
CATSGQSYEQYF,TGTGCCACCAGCGGCCAAAGCTACGAGCAGTACTTC,TRBV15,NA,TRBJ2-7,NA
CASSLEPYNEQFF,TGTGCCAGCAGTTTAGAACCGTACAATGAGCAGTTCTTC,TRBV27,many,TRBJ2-1,NA
CASSLGVPDTQYF,TGTGCCAGCAGCTTGGGGGTGCCCGATACGCAGTATTTT,TRBV7-2,many,TRBJ2-3,NA
CSARGPGQAYNEQFF,TGCAGTGCTAGAGGTCCGGGACAGGCCTACAATGAGCAGTTCTTC,TRBV20-1,many,TRBJ2-1,TRBD1
CASSRIGTPANYGYTF,TGTGCCAGCAGCCGAATCGGGACTCCAGCTAACTATGGCTACACCTTC,TRBV5-6,few,TRBJ1-2,NA
CASRGLDDEQYF,TGTGCCAGCAGAGGACTAGACGACGAGCAGTACTTC,TRBV12-3/TRBV12-4,few,TRBJ2-7,TRBD2
CASSMGGWQYF,TGTGCCAGCAGCATGGGGGGCTGGCAGTACTTC,TRBV7-8,NA,TRBJ2-7,NA
CATSDYPGETQYF,TGCGCCACCAGTGACTACCCGGGGGAGACCCAGTACTTC,TRBV5-1,NA,TRBJ2-5,NA